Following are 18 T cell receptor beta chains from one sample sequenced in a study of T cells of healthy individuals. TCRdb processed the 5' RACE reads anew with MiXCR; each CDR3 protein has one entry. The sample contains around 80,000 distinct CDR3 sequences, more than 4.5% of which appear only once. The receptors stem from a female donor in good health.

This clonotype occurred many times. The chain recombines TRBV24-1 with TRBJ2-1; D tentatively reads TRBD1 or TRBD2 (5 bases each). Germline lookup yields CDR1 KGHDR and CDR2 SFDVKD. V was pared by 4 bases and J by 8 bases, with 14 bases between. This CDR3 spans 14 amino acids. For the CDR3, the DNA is TGTGCCACCAGTGACCCTAGAAGGGGACATGAGCAGTTCTTC. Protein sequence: CATSDPRRGHEQFF.

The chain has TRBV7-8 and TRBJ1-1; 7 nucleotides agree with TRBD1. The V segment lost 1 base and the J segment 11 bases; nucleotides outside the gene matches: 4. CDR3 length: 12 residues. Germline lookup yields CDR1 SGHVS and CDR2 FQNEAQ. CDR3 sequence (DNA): TGTGCCAGCAGCTTAGAGGGCAGGGGGGCTTTCTTT. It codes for CASSLEGRGAFF.

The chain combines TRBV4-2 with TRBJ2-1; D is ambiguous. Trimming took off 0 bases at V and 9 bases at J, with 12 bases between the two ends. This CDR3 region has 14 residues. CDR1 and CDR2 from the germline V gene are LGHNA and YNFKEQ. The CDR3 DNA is TGTGCCAGCAGCCAAGATCGCAGCAATCTTGAGCAGTTCTTC. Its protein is CASSQDRSNLEQFF.

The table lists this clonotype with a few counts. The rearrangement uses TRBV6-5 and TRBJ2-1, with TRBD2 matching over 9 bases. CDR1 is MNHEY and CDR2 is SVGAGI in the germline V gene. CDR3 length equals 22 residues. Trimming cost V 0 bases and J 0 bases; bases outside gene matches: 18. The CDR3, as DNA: TGTGCCAGCAGTTACTCGAGTCGGCTAGCGGGACTGGGGGAATCCTCCTACAATGAGCAGTTCTTC. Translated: CASSYSSRLAGLGESSYNEQFF.

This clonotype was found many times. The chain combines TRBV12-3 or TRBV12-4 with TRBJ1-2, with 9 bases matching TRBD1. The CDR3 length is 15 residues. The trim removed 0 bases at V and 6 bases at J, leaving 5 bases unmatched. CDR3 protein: CASSLAPTGGHGYTF. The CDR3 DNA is TGTGCCAGCAGTTTAGCGCCGACAGGGGGTCATGGCTACACCTTC.

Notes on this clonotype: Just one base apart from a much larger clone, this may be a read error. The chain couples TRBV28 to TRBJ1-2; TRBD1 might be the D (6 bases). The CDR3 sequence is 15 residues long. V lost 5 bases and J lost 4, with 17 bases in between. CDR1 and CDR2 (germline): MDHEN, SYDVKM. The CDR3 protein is CASSLPTEQGYGYTF. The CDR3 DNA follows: TGTGCCAGCAGTCTACCCACCGAACAGGGCTATGGCTACACCTTC.

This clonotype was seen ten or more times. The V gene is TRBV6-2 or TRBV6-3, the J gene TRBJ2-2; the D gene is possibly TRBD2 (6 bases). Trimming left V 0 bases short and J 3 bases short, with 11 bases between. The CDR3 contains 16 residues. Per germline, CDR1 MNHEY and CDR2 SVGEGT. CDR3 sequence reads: CASSYSGGTYTGELFF. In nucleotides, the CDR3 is TGTGCCAGCAGTTACTCGGGGGGAACCTACACCGGGGAGCTGTTTTTT.

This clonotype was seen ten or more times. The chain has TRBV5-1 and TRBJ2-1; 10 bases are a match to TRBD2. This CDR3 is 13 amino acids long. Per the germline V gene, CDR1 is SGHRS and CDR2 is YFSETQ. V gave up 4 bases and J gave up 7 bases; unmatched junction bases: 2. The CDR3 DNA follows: TGCGCCAGCAGCCTAGCGGGAGTTAATGAGCAGTTCTTC. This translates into CASSLAGVNEQFF.

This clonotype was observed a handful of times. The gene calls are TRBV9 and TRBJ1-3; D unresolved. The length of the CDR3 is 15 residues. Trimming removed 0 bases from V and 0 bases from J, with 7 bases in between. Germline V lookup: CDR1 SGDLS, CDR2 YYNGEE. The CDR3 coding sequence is TGTGCCAGCAGCGTAGGCCGTCGCTCTGGAAACACCATATATTTT. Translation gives CASSVGRRSGNTIYF.

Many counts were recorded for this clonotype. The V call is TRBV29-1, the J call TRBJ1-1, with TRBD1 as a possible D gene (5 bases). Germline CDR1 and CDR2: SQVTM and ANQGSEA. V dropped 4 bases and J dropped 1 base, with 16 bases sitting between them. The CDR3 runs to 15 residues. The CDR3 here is CSVGDPTERNTEAFF. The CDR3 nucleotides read TGCAGCGTTGGGGATCCGACAGAGAGGAACACTGAAGCTTTCTTT.

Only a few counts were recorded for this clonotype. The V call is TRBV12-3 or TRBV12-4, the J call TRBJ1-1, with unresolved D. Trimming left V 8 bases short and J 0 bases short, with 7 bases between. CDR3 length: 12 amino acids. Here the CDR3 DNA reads TGTGCCAGCGGGCCCCTGAACACTGAAGCTTTCTTT. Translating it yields CASGPLNTEAFF.

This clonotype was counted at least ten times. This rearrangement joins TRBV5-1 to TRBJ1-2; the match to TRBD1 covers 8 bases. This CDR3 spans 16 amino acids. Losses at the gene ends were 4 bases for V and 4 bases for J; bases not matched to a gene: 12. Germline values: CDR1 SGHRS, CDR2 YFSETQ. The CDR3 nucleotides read TGCGCCAGCAGCCCGGGGACAGGTAGTTTGCTCTATGGCTACACCTTC. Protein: CASSPGTGSLLYGYTF.

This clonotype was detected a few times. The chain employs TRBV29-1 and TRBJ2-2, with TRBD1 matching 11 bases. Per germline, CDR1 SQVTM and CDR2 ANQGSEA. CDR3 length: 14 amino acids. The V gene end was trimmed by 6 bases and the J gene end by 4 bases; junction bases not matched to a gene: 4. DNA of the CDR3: TGCAGCGTGGACAGGGGGCGAGGCACCGGGGAGCTGTTTTTT. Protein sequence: CSVDRGRGTGELFF.

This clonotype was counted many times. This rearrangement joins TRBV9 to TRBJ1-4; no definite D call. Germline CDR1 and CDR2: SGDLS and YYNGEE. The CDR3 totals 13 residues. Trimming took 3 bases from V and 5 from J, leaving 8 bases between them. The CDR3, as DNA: TGTGCCAGCAGCGGGGGAGGGAATGAAAAACTGTTTTTT. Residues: CASSGGGNEKLFF. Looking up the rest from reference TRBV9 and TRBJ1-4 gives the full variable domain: DSGVTQTPKHLITATGQRVTLRCSPRSGDLSVYWYQQSLDQGLQFLIQYYNGEERAKGNILERFSAQQFPDLHSELNLSSLELGDSALYFCASSGGGNEKLFFGSGTQLSVL.

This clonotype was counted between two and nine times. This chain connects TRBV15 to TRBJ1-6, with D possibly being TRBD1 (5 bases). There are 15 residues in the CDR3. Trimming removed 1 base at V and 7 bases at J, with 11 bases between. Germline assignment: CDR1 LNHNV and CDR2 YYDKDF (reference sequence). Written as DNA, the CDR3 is TGTGCCACCAGCAGAGTAGCGGGGGGGAATTCACCCCTCCACTTT. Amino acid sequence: CATSRVAGGNSPLHF.

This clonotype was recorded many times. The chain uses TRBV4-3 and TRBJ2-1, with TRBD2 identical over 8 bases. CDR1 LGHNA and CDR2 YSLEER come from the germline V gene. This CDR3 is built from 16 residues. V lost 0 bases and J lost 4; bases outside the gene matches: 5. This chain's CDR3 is CASSQDRVAGYNEQFF. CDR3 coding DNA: TGCGCCAGCAGCCAAGATAGGGTAGCGGGGTACAATGAGCAGTTCTTC.

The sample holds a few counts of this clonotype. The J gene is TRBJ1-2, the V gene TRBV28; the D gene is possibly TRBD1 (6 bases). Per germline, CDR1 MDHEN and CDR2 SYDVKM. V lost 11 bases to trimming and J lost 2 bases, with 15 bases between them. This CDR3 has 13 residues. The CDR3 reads CAVRTTGNYGYTF. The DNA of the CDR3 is TGTGCCGTACGAACGACAGGAAACTATGGCTACACCTTC.

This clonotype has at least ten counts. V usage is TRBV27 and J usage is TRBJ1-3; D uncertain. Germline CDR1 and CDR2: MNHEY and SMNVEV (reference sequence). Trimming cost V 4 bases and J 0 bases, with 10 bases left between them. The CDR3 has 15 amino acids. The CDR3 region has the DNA TGTGCCAGCAGTTCCGGGTACAGCTCTGGAAACACCATATATTTT. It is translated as CASSSGYSSGNTIYF.